Given below is one T cell receptor beta chain in context. Antigen unknown. The read halts 3 residues ahead of the CDR3 end, with the missing end drawn from the germline J gene. Assay: immunoSEQ multiplex PCR; the TCRdb copy retains only in-frame clones and omits some. The sample yields about 25,000 clones, of which the top ten take up less than 8.5%. Unmatched junction bases numbered 10, after V lost 6 bases and J lost 5 bases. CDR1 is DFQATT and CDR2 is SNEGSKA in the germline V gene (reference sequence). The CDR3 covers 14 residues. This record comes from a study of T cells in women clearing cervical HPV infection. Study context: Blood came at first lesion visit for cases, post-clearance for controls. Regarding the study as a whole: Controls had more TRBV6-7 (around 0.15%) than cases (0.11%).

This receptor was obtained from a woman aged 18 to 75 with a cervical HPV16 infection that either progressed to CIN3+ or cleared (not recorded which). The source material was blood buffy coat. This chain uses TRBV20-1 with TRBJ1-5, with 7 bases lining up with TRBD1. Partial CDR3 DNA: TGCAGTGCCCGACGGGGCCAGGGGGATCAGCCC. It translates to CSARRGQGDQP. The whole CDR3 protein is CSARRGQGDQPQHF.